These 21 T cell receptor beta chains came from one sample sequenced in a study of T-cell memory formation after mild COVID-19. TCRdb ran MiXCR on the 5' RACE reads and lists one entry per CDR3 protein. The sample includes some 410,000 distinct CDR3 sequences, under 25% of them seen just once. Sequencing was performed on PBMCs or a T cell subset sorted from them (not recorded which). These receptors originate from an adult woman who had mild COVID-19 (a few samples of this study predate the infection). Cell type and time point are not known.

This clonotype appeared a few times. The gene calls are TRBV7-8 and TRBJ2-3, with TRBD1 matching 10 bases. Trimming cost V 4 bases and J 0 bases; bases outside gene matches: 13. Germline V gene data show CDR1 as SGHVS and CDR2 as FQNEAQ. The CDR3 covers 19 residues. CDR3 DNA: TGTGCCAGCAGCTCCCTACCGGGACAGGGGTTTTCTAGCACAGATACGCAGTATTTT. This gives the protein CASSSLPGQGFSSTDTQYF.

In this sample, this clonotype turned up a few times. The rearrangement joins TRBV20-1 to TRBJ2-3; 8 positions match TRBD2. V was pared by 3 bases and J by 3 bases, with 5 bases of the junction left unmatched. CDR3 size: 14 residues. The germline CDR1 and CDR2 sequences are DFQATT and SNEGSKA (reference sequence). The CDR3 DNA reads as TGCAGTGCTAGCGGGACTAGGAGGACAGATACGCAGTATTTT. Protein product: CSASGTRRTDTQYF.

The J gene is TRBJ2-7, the V gene TRBV5-6, with D maybe TRBD1 (6 bases). The CDR3 covers 16 residues. CDR1 and CDR2 from the germline V gene are SGHDT and YYEEEE. Trimming stripped 1 base from V and 0 bases from J, with 14 bases between. DNA of the CDR3: TGTGCCAGCAGCTTGTCGGGCAGGGGTTACTCCTACGAGCAGTACTTC. It codes for CASSLSGRGYSYEQYF.

V and J are TRBV7-9 and TRBJ1-2, with D hard to call. This CDR3 spans 16 amino acids. CDR1 and CDR2 from the germline V gene are SEHNR and FQNEAQ (reference sequence). V gave up 4 bases and J gave up 5 bases, with 20 bases separating them. The CDR3 DNA is TGTGCCAGCAGCTCGACTCATATCGTCTCAGCGTATGGCTACACCTTC. As protein: CASSSTHIVSAYGYTF.

This clonotype was detected only a few times. The J gene is TRBJ2-3, the V gene TRBV12-3 or TRBV12-4; D might be TRBD2 (6 bases). V dropped 5 bases and J dropped 4 bases, with 19 bases sitting between them. The CDR3 is made up of 16 amino acids. The CDR3 coding sequence is TGTGCCAGCAGTCAAAGGGCGGGATGGGGGGCAGATACGCAGTATTTT. This codes for CASSQRAGWGADTQYF.

The rearrangement uses TRBV5-1 and TRBJ2-3; 10 bases match TRBD1. The trim removed 4 bases at V and 2 bases at J, leaving 10 bases unmatched. CDR3 length equals 17 residues. CDR1 and CDR2 from the germline V gene are SGHRS and YFSETQ. Here the CDR3 DNA reads TGCGCCAGCAGCCGCCTGACAGGGGGCGAGGTCACAGATACGCAGTATTTT. Translation gives CASSRLTGGEVTDTQYF.

The chain is built from TRBV12-3 or TRBV12-4 and TRBJ1-1; unclear D gene. Trimming removed 3 bases from V and 4 bases from J, with 6 bases in between. The CDR3 runs 12 residues. CDR3 loop: CASSFSTTEAFF. The DNA of the CDR3 is TGTGCCAGCAGTTTTTCGACCACTGAAGCTTTCTTT.

This clonotype was seen more than once but under ten times. The rearrangement joins TRBV4-1 to TRBJ1-6, with D tentatively TRBD1 (6 bases). The CDR3 totals 15 residues. The V gene's germline CDR1 is MGHRA and CDR2 YSYEKL. The V end was cut by 1 base, the J end by 6 bases, with 10 bases between. The CDR3 loop reads CASSQGGHINSPLHF. The CDR3 DNA sequence: TGCGCCAGCAGCCAAGGGGGGCACATTAATTCACCCCTCCACTTT.

This clonotype showed up just a few times. The chain joins TRBV12-3 or TRBV12-4 to TRBJ2-2, with 9 nucleotides matching TRBD2. The CDR3 runs 15 residues. With 2 bases clipped from V and 3 bases from J, the junction kept 1 base outside the gene matches. In nucleotides, the CDR3 is TGTGCCAGCAGTTTACGACTAGCGGACACCGGGGAGCTGTTTTTT. Encoded protein: CASSLRLADTGELFF.

This clonotype was detected ten times or more. V is TRBV29-1 and J is TRBJ2-7; tentatively, D is TRBD2 (7 bases). Trimming took 3 bases from V and 3 from J, leaving 12 bases between them. Looked up from germline, CDR1 is SQVTM and CDR2 is ANQGSEA. CDR3 length equals 13 residues. The CDR3 DNA reads as TGCAGCGTTGATGGGGGCGGGGGCTACGAGCAGTACTTC. Translating it yields CSVDGGGGYEQYF.

The V call is TRBV12-3 or TRBV12-4, the J call TRBJ1-1; 8 bases map to TRBD1. The CDR3 extends over 14 amino acids. J was trimmed by 7 bases and V by 6 bases; bases with no gene match: 10. CDR3 protein: CASRLGQGGGEAFF. The CDR3 bases are TGTGCCAGCAGGCTAGGACAGGGAGGAGGTGAAGCTTTCTTT.

The V gene is TRBV6-4, the J gene TRBJ2-1, with 12 bases aligning to TRBD2. The CDR3 length is 15 residues. With V trimmed by 2 bases and J by 7 bases, 3 bases remained unmatched. CDR1 is MRHNA and CDR2 is SNTAGT in the germline V gene. The chain's CDR3 is CASSDVTSGRNEQFF. Here the CDR3 DNA reads TGTGCCAGCAGTGACGTGACTAGCGGGAGAAATGAGCAGTTCTTC.

This sequence joins TRBV7-6 and TRBJ1-1, with 9 positions matching TRBD1. The CDR3 sequence is 16 residues long. The germline V gene has CDR1 SGHVS and CDR2 FNYEAQ. The V and J ends lost 1 base and 3 bases, in that order; junction bases with no gene match: 6. The CDR3 coding sequence is TGTGCCAGCAGCTTAGGATTGGGACAGGGATACACTGAAGCTTTCTTT. This translates into CASSLGLGQGYTEAFF. The full variable domain, in which reference TRBV7-6 and TRBJ1-1 provide the parts outside the CDR3, is GAGVSQSPRYKVTKRGQDVALRCDPISGHVSLYWYRQALGQGPEFLTYFNYEAQQDKSGLPNDRFSAERPEGSISTLTIQRTEQRDSAMYRCASSLGLGQGYTEAFFGQGTRLTVV.

V gene TRBV7-9 combines with J gene TRBJ2-6; D is perhaps TRBD1 (5 bases). V dropped 5 bases and J dropped 4 bases, with 12 bases sitting between them. This CDR3 has 15 residues. Germline V gene lookup returns CDR1 SEHNR and CDR2 FQNEAQ (reference sequence). CDR3 amino acids: CASSPTGTGANVLTF. The CDR3 coding sequence is TGTGCCAGCAGCCCCACAGGTACGGGGGCCAACGTCCTGACTTTC.

V is TRBV2 and J is TRBJ2-1; no clear D gene. The V end lost 10 bases, the J end lost 8 bases, and 15 bases lay between the germline ends. Germline V CDR1 and CDR2: SNHLY, FYNNEI. The CDR3 is 12 residues long. The CDR3 is CATILLRDEQFF. The CDR3 region has the DNA TGTGCCACCATTCTCCTTCGGGATGAGCAGTTCTTC.

The chain has TRBV19 and TRBJ1-5; TRBD1 is a possible D gene (6 bases). Germline CDR1 is LNHDA and CDR2 is SQIVND (reference sequence). Trimming took 6 bases from V and 3 from J, leaving 12 bases between them. CDR3 size: 14 residues. The CDR3 loop is CASRYGGINQPQHF. The CDR3 region has the DNA TGTGCCAGTAGATATGGGGGCATCAATCAGCCCCAGCATTTT.

This clonotype was seen a handful of times. This chain joins TRBV19 and TRBJ2-7, with D maybe TRBD2 (6 bases). V was cut by 3 bases and J by 6 bases, with 15 bases left in between. Germline V CDR1 and CDR2: LNHDA, SQIVND (reference sequence). CDR3 length: 14 residues. The CDR3 here is CASSIGTFGGEQYF. CDR3 DNA: TGTGCCAGTAGTATCGGGACTTTTGGGGGCGAGCAGTACTTC.

This chain links TRBV7-2 with TRBJ1-2; 7 bases map to TRBD1. V was pared by 5 bases and J by 7 bases, with 10 bases of the junction left unmatched. This CDR3 has 14 amino acids. Per the germline V gene, CDR1 is SGHTA and CDR2 is FQGNSA. This CDR3 reads CASSTPDRVVGYTF. The DNA for the CDR3 is TGTGCCAGCAGCACCCCAGACAGGGTCGTTGGCTACACCTTC.

This clonotype was found many times. The chain couples TRBV5-1 to TRBJ2-1, with a weak D call TRBD2 (5 bases). Germline assignment: CDR1 SGHRS and CDR2 YFSETQ. The CDR3 covers 14 residues. V was clipped by 4 bases and J by 3 bases, with 11 bases between them. The CDR3 DNA reads TGCGCCAGCAGCGAGGGAGAGCTCTACAATGAGCAGTTCTTC. Translation: CASSEGELYNEQFF. Full variable domain (remainder filled in from reference TRBV5-1 and TRBJ2-1): KAGVTQTPRYLIKTRGQQVTLSCSPISGHRSVSWYQQTPGQGLQFLFEYFSETQRNKGNFPGRFSGRQFSNSRSEMNVSTLELGDSALYLCASSEGELYNEQFFGPGTRLTVL.

The chain joins TRBV5-1 to TRBJ2-7, with D possibly being TRBD2 (6 bases). V was pared by 0 bases and J by 0 bases, with 13 bases between. This CDR3 comprises 16 residues. Looked up from germline, CDR1 is SGHRS and CDR2 is YFSETQ. CDR3 protein: CASSLATGTVSYEQYF. CDR3 in DNA: TGCGCCAGCAGCTTGGCCACCGGGACTGTCTCCTACGAGCAGTACTTC.

The genes are TRBV5-1 and TRBJ1-1, with 8 bases aligning to TRBD1. The germline CDR1 and CDR2 sequences are SGHRS and YFSETQ. The CDR3 length is 16 residues. V lost 0 bases to trimming and J lost 2 bases; unmatched junction nucleotides: 6. The CDR3 DNA sequence: TGCGCCAGCAGCTTGGATCCGGGACAGGCAAACACTGAAGCTTTCTTT. Its translation is CASSLDPGQANTEAFF.